Each of the 18 T cell receptor beta chains below was sequenced from the same sample in a study of monozygotic twins with inflammatory bowel disease. Each CDR3 protein gets one entry in TCRdb, which reprocessed the 5' RACE reads and gives no DNA. This repertoire includes hundreds of thousands of distinct CDR3 sequences. The sample taken for sequencing was blood. These receptors originate from a human donor with ulcerative colitis or Crohn's disease, or a healthy co-twin of an affected twin (not recorded which).

The chain combines TRBV29-1 with TRBJ2-1; TCRdb reports TRBD1, a call that lacks DNA to check it against. Looked up from germline, CDR1 is SQVTM and CDR2 is ANQGSEA. The CDR3 covers 13 residues. CDR3 sequence reads: CSVPDGARNEQFF.

The chain employs TRBV24-1 and TRBJ2-3. In germline, CDR1 is KGHDR, CDR2 SFDVKD. There are 11 residues in the CDR3. CDR3 in amino acids: CATSWGDTQYF.

V gene TRBV20-1 combines with J gene TRBJ1-4. CDR1 is DFQATT and CDR2 is SNEGSKA in the germline V gene (reference sequence). This CDR3 contains 13 residues. CDR3 sequence: CSAIKAASEKLFF.

This chain joins TRBV5-1 and TRBJ2-1; no DNA is available, so the TRBD2 call from TCRdb remains unchecked. CDR3 length: 15 amino acids. CDR1 is SGHRS, CDR2 YFSETQ, per germline. The CDR3 sequence is CASNREASSYNEQFF.

The chain links TRBV7-9 to TRBJ1-2. Germline V gene lookup returns CDR1 SEHNR and CDR2 FQNEAQ (reference sequence). The CDR3 has 14 residues. CDR3 protein: CASSLGTSSYGYTF.

The chain recombines TRBV5-1 with TRBJ2-1; TCRdb's assignment of TRBD2 cannot be checked, as there is no DNA. Germline-derived CDR1 and CDR2 are SGHRS and YFSETQ. This CDR3 comprises 14 residues. The CDR3 loop is CASSLAASGGEQFF.

The chain recombines TRBV5-1 with TRBJ1-1. This CDR3 spans 17 amino acids. Germline V CDR1 and CDR2: SGHRS, YFSETQ. The CDR3 sequence is CASSLGPRTARNTEAFF.

The chain uses TRBV18 and TRBJ1-5; TCRdb names TRBD1, which stays unverified in the absence of DNA. The CDR3 is 14 amino acids. Germline CDR1 is KGHSH and CDR2 is LQKENI. CDR3 in amino acids: CASSPPGGLQPQHF.

The V call is TRBV12-3 or TRBV12-4, the J call TRBJ1-5. This CDR3 is 13 amino acids long. This CDR3 reads CASSLKADGPQHF.

The chain couples TRBV7-2 to TRBJ1-1; the D call from TCRdb, TRBD1, cannot be confirmed without DNA. The length of the CDR3 is 13 residues. Germline CDR1 SGHTA, CDR2 FQGNSA. The CDR3 here is CASSTGLGTEAFF.

The chain combines TRBV7-9 with TRBJ2-3; TCRdb reports TRBD2, a call that lacks DNA to check it against. The CDR3 length is 15 residues. Germline CDR1 is SEHNR and CDR2 is FQNEAQ (reference sequence). The CDR3: CASSLASGGSGTQYF.

V is TRBV12-3 or TRBV12-4 and J is TRBJ1-5. The CDR3 runs 13 residues. The CDR3 reads CASSLGEEQPQHF.

The V call is TRBV11-2, the J call TRBJ2-2; there is no DNA to check the TCRdb D call of TRBD2. The CDR3 runs 14 residues. Per germline, CDR1 SGHAT and CDR2 FQNNGV. Here the CDR3 reads CASSSGLYTGELFF.

V gene TRBV30 combines with J gene TRBJ2-1; TCRdb selects TRBD2, and the lack of DNA leaves this call unchecked. Germline CDR1 is GTSNPN and CDR2 is SVGIG (reference sequence). The length of the CDR3 is 15 residues. The CDR3 is CAWSEVASGRGEQFF.

The chain carries TRBV20-1 and TRBJ2-7; checking the TCRdb D call of TRBD1 is not possible without DNA. Germline V gene sequence: CDR1 DFQATT, CDR2 SNEGSKA (reference sequence). The CDR3 is 15 amino acids. The CDR3 protein is CSARDPGQGIFEQYF.

The CDR3 here is CASSRKRDYEQYF. The chain has TRBV7-9 and TRBJ2-7; TCRdb's D call of TRBD2 is untestable without DNA. CDR3 length: 13 residues. CDR1 and CDR2 from the germline V gene are SEHNR and FQNEAQ (reference sequence).

V is TRBV5-4 and J is TRBJ2-3; absent DNA, TCRdb's TRBD1 call cannot be checked. The germline V gene encodes CDR1 SGHNT and CDR2 YYREEE (reference sequence). This CDR3 spans 15 amino acids. This CDR3 is CASSQDRGGTDTQYF.

This chain's CDR3 is CASRYRSDSGSYEQYF. The chain uses TRBV5-1 and TRBJ2-7; TCRdb lists TRBD1, though no DNA is available to test this call. CDR1 is SGHRS and CDR2 is YFSETQ in the germline V gene. CDR3 length: 16 residues.